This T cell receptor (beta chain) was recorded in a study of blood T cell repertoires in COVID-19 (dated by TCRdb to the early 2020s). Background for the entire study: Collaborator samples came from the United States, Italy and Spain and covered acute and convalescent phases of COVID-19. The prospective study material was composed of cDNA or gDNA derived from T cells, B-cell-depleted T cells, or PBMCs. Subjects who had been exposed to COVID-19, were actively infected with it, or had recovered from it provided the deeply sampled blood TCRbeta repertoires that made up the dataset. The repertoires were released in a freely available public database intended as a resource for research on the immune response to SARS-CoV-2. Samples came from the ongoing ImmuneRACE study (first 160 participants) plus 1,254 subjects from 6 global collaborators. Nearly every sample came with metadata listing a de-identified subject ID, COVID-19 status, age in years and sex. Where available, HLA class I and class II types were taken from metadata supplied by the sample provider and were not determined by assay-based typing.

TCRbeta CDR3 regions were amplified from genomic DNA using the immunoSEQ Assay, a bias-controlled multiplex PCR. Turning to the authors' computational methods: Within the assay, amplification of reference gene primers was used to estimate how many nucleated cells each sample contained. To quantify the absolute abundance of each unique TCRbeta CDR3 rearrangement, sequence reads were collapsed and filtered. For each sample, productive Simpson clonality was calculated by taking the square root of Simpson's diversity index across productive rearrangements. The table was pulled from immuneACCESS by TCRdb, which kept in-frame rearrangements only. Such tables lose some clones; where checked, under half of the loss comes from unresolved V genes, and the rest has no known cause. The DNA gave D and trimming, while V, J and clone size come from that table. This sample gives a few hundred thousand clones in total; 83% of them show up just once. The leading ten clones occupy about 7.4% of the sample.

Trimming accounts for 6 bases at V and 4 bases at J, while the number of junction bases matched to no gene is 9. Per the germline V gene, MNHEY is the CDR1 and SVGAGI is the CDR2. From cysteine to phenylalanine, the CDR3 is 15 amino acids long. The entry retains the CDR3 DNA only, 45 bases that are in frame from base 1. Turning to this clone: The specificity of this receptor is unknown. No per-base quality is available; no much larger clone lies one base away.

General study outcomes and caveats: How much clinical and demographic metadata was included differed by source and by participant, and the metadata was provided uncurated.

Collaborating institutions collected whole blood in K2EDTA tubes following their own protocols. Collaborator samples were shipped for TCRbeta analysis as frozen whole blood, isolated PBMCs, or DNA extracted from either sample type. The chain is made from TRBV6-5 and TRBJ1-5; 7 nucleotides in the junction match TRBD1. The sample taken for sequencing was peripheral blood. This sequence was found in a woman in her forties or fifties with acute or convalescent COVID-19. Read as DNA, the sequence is TGTGCCAGCAGGACCGACAGGGCGTCAAATCAGCCCCAGCATTTT. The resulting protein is CASRTDRASNQPQHF.